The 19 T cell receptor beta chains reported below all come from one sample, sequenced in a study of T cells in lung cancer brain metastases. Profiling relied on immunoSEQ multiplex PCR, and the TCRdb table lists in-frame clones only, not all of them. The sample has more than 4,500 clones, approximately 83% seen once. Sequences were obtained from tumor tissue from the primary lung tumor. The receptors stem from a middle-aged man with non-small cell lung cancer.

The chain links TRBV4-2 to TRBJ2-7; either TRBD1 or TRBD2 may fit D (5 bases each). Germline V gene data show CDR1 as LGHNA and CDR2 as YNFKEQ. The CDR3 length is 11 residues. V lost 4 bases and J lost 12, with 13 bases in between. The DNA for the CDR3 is TGTGCCAGCAGCCCTGGATCGGGGCGGTACTTC. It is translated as CASSPGSGRYF.

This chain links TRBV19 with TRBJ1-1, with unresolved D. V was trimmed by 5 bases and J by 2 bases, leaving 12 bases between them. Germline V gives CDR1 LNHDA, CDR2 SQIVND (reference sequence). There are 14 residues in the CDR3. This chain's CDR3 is CASSFWTANTEAFF. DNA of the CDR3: TGTGCCAGTAGTTTCTGGACGGCTAACACTGAAGCTTTCTTT.

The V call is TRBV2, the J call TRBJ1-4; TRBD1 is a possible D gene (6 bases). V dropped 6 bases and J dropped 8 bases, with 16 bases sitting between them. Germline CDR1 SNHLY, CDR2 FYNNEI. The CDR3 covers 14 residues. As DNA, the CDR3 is TGTGCCAGCAGAGGGTTACAGGGAATCGAAAAACTGTTTTTT. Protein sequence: CASRGLQGIEKLFF.

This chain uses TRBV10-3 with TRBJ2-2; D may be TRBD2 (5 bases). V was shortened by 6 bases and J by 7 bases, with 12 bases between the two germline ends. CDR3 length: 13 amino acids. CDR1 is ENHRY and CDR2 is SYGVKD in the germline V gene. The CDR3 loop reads CAISDRAGGELFF. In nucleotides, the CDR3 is TGTGCCATCAGCGATCGGGCGGGCGGGGAGCTGTTTTTT.

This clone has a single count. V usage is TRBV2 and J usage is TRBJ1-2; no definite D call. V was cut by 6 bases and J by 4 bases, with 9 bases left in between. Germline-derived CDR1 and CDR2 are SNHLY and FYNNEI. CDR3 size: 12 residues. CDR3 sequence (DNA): TGTGCCAGCAGCCCCGGCCTCTATGGCTACACCTTC. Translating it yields CASSPGLYGYTF.

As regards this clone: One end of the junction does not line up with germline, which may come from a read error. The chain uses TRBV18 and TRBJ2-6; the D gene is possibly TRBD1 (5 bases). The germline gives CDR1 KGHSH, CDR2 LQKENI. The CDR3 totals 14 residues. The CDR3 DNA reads TGTGCCAGCTCACCAATTTCTGGGGCCAACGTCTTGACTTTC. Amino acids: CASSPISGANVLTF. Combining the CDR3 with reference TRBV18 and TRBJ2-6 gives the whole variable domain NAGVMQNPRHLVRRRGQEARLRCSPMKGHSHVYWYRQLPEEGLKFMVYLQKENIIDESGMPKERFSAEFPKEGPSILRIQQVVRGDSAAYFCASSPISGANVLTFGAGSRLTVL.

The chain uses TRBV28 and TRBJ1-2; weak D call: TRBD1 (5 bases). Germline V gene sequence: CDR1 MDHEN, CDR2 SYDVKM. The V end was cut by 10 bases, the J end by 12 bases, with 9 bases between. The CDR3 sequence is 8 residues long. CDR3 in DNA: TGTGCCACCACAGGAAACACCTTC. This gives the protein CATTGNTF.

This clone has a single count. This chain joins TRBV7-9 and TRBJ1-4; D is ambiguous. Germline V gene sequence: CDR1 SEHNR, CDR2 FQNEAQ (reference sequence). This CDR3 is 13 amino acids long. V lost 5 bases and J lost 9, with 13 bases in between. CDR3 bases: TGTGCCAGCAGCCCCGTCGGTTCAAAAAAACTGTTTTTT. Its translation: CASSPVGSKKLFF. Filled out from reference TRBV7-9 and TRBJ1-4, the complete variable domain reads DTGVSQNPRHKITKRGQNVTFRCDPISEHNRLYWYRQTLGQGPEFLTYFQNEAQLEKSRLLSDRFSAERPKGSFSTLEIQRTEQGDSAMYLCASSPVGSKKLFFGSGTQLSVL.

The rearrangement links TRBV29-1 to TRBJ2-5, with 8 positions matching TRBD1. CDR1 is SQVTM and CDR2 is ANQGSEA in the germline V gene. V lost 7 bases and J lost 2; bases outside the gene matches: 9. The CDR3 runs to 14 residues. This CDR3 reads CSAGQGGGQETQYF. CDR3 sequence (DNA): TGCAGCGCCGGACAGGGAGGAGGGCAAGAGACCCAGTACTTC.

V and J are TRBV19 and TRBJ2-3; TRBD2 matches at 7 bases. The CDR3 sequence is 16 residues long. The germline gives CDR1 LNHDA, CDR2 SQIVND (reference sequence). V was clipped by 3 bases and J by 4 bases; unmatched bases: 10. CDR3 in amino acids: CASSIRSGGSSDTQYF. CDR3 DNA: TGTGCCAGTAGTATTAGGAGTGGCGGGAGCTCAGATACGCAGTATTTT.

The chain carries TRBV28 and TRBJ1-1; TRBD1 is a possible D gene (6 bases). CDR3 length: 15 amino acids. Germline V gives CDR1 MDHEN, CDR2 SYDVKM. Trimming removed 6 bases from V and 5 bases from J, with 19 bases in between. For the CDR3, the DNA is TGTGCCAGCAGACACCGGGGAGGGGGTGGTACTGAAGCTTTCTTT. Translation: CASRHRGGGGTEAFF. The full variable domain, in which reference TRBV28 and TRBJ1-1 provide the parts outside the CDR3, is DVKVTQSSRYLVKRTGEKVFLECVQDMDHENMFWYRQDPGLGLRLIYFSYDVKMKEKGDIPEGYSVSREKKERFSLILESASTNQTSMYLCASRHRGGGGTEAFFGQGTRLTVV.

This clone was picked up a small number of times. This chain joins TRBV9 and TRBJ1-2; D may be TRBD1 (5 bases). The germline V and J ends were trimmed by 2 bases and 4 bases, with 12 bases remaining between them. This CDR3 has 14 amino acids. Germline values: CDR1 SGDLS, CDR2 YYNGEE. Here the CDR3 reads CASSVQDRPYGYTF. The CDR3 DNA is TGTGCCAGCAGCGTCCAAGACAGACCCTATGGCTACACCTTC.

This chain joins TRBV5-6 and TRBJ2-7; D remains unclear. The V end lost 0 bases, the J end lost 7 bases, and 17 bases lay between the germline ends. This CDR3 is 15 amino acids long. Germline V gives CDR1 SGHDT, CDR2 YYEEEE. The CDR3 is CASSLVTWQVGEQYF. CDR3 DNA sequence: TGTGCCAGCAGCTTGGTCACATGGCAGGTAGGAGAGCAGTACTTC.

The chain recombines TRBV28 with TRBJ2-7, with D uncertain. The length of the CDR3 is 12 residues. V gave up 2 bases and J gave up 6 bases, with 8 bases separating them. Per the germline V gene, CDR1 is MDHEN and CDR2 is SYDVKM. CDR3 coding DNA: TGTGCCAGCAGTTTAACCCCCTCCGAGCAGTACTTC. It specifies CASSLTPSEQYF. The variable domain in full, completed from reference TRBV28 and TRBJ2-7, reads DVKVTQSSRYLVKRTGEKVFLECVQDMDHENMFWYRQDPGLGLRLIYFSYDVKMKEKGDIPEGYSVSREKKERFSLILESASTNQTSMYLCASSLTPSEQYFGPGTRLTVT.

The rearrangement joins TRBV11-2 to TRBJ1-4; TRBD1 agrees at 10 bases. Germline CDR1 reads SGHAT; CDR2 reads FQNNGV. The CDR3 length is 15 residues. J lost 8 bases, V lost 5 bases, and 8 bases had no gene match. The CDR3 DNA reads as TGTGCCAGCAGCCCCTTGACAGGGGGCATGGAAAAACTGTTTTTT. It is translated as CASSPLTGGMEKLFF. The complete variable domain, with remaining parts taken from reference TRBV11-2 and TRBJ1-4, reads EAGVAQSPRYKIIEKRQSVAFWCNPISGHATLYWYQQILGQGPKLLIQFQNNGVVDDSQLPKDRFSAERLKGVDSTLKIQPAKLEDSAVYLCASSPLTGGMEKLFFGSGTQLSVL.

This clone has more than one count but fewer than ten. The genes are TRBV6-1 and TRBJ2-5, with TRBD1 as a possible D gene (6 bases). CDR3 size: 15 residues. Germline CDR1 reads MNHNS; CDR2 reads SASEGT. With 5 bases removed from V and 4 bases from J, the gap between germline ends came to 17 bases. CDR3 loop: CASSQRGTGLETQYF. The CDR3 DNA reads TGTGCCAGCAGTCAAAGGGGAACAGGGCTAGAGACCCAGTACTTC.

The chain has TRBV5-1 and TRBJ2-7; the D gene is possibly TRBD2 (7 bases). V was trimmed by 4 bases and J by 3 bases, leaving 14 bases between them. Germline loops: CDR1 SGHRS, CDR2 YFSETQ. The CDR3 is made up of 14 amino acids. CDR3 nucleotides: TGCGCCAGCAGCCTCGTCGGGGGGCTCTACGAGCAGTACTTC. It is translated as CASSLVGGLYEQYF.

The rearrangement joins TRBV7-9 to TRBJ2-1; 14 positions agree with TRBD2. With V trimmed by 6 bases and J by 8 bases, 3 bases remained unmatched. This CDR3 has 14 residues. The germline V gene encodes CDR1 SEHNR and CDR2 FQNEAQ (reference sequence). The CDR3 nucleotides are TGTGCCAGCAGTCCGGGACTAGCGGGAGATGAGCAGTTCTTC. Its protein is CASSPGLAGDEQFF. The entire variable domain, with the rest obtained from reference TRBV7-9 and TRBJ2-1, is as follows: DTGVSQNPRHKITKRGQNVTFRCDPISEHNRLYWYRQTLGQGPEFLTYFQNEAQLEKSRLLSDRFSAERPKGSFSTLEIQRTEQGDSAMYLCASSPGLAGDEQFFGPGTRLTVL.

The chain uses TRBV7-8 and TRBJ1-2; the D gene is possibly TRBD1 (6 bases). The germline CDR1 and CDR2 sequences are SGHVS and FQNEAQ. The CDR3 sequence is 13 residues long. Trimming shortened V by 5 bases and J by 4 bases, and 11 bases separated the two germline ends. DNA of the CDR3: TGTGCCAGCAGCCACAAGGGGGGCTATGGCTACACCTTC. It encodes CASSHKGGYGYTF.